These 11 T cell receptor beta chains came from one sample sequenced in a study of cytomegalovirus exposure and HLA in healthy donors. PCR used 60 Vbeta primers and 13 Jbeta primers. Repertoires were generated with immunoSEQ multiplex PCR, while TCRdb's copy carries only in-frame clones and drops some. Its clone listing holds about 83,000 clones. Material for sequencing was PBMCs. These receptors were collected from a man aged 18 to 29 in good health and CMV-seropositive.

The chain has TRBV6-1 and TRBJ2-1; D might be TRBD2 (6 bases). Trimming took off 6 bases at V and 0 bases at J, with 9 bases between the two ends. Germline values: CDR1 MNHNS, CDR2 SASEGT. The CDR3 contains 14 residues. The CDR3 DNA sequence: TGTGCCAGCAGGGAGGGGAGCTCCTACAATGAGCAGTTCTTC. This gives the protein CASREGSSYNEQFF.

The chain uses TRBV28 and TRBJ1-2; TRBD1 matches 7 bases. After removal of 4 bases from V and 8 bases from J, the junction contained 13 bases not matched to a gene. Looked up from germline, CDR1 is MDHEN and CDR2 is SYDVKM. The CDR3 contains 15 residues. The CDR3 DNA follows: TGTGCCAGCAGTTCCCGGGAGAGGGGGCGAGGAGGCTACACCTTC. Protein sequence: CASSSRERGRGGYTF.

This chain connects TRBV27 to TRBJ1-2; 8 bases map to TRBD1. Germline V CDR1 and CDR2: MNHEY, SMNVEV (reference sequence). CDR3 length equals 16 residues. J was trimmed by 4 bases and V by 4 bases; bases with no gene match: 11. CDR3 loop: CASSYYSDRGGYGYTF. CDR3 DNA sequence: TGTGCCAGCAGTTATTACTCCGACAGGGGTGGCTATGGCTACACCTTC.

This chain uses TRBV10-3 with TRBJ2-5; a weak D match, TRBD2 (5 bases). Between the trimmed V and J ends, which lost 10 bases and 5 bases, there was a span of 11 bases. This CDR3 is built from 11 residues. Per the germline V gene, CDR1 is ENHRY and CDR2 is SYGVKD. CDR3 region: CATSPGETQYF. The CDR3 DNA is TGTGCCACCAGCCCGGGGGAGACCCAGTACTTC.

The chain employs TRBV7-9 and TRBJ2-5; tentatively, D is TRBD2 (6 bases). The germline V and J ends were trimmed by 1 base and 1 base, with 10 bases remaining between them. CDR1 is SEHNR, CDR2 FQNEAQ, per germline (reference sequence). This CDR3 region has 15 residues. This CDR3 is CASSLGGLFQETQYF. DNA of the CDR3: TGTGCCAGCAGCTTAGGAGGACTATTCCAAGAGACCCAGTACTTC.

The rearrangement uses TRBV15 and TRBJ1-1; possibly TRBD1 for D (5 bases). The germline V and J ends were trimmed by 1 base and 3 bases, with 6 bases remaining between them. From germline, CDR1 is LNHNV and CDR2 YYDKDF (reference sequence). The CDR3 has 13 amino acids. The CDR3 protein is CATSRGGDTEAFF. The CDR3 DNA reads TGTGCCACCAGCAGAGGGGGGGACACTGAAGCTTTCTTT.

The V and J genes are TRBV19 and TRBJ1-2, with 8 bases matching TRBD1. The CDR3 loop spans 13 amino acids. Germline CDR1 and CDR2: LNHDA and SQIVND (reference sequence). V dropped 9 bases and J dropped 0; count of bases not matched to a gene: 3. CDR3 loop: CASRQGTNYGYTF. In DNA, the CDR3 is TGTGCCAGCAGACAGGGGACTAACTATGGCTACACCTTC.

This sequence joins TRBV19 and TRBJ1-4, with 8 bases lining up with TRBD1. Per germline, CDR1 LNHDA and CDR2 SQIVND (reference sequence). This CDR3 region has 14 residues. V shed 4 bases, J shed 6 bases, and the junction held 4 bases outside the gene matches. The CDR3 bases are TGTGCCAGTAGTACAGGGGGCGAATATGAAAAACTGTTTTTT. Residues: CASSTGGEYEKLFF.

The V call is TRBV28, the J call TRBJ2-7; 7 nucleotides line up with TRBD1. The CDR3 is made up of 13 amino acids. CDR1 and CDR2 from the germline V gene are MDHEN and SYDVKM. With V trimmed by 8 bases and J by 7 bases, 11 bases remained unmatched. The CDR3 nucleotides read TGTGCCAGCTGGGCGACAGGGACCAAAGAGCAGTACTTC. Protein product: CASWATGTKEQYF. Combining the CDR3 with reference TRBV28 and TRBJ2-7 gives the whole variable domain DVKVTQSSRYLVKRTGEKVFLECVQDMDHENMFWYRQDPGLGLRLIYFSYDVKMKEKGDIPEGYSVSREKKERFSLILESASTNQTSMYLCASWATGTKEQYFGPGTRLTVT.

The V gene is TRBV6-1, the J gene TRBJ2-7; possibly TRBD1 for D (6 bases). Trimming shortened V by 1 base and J by 0 bases, and 13 bases separated the two germline ends. Germline CDR1 is MNHNS and CDR2 is SASEGT. The CDR3 loop spans 16 amino acids. CDR3 coding DNA: TGTGCCAGCAGTGAAGGGGACACTTGGAGCTCCTACGAGCAGTACTTC. Its translation: CASSEGDTWSSYEQYF.

V is TRBV28 and J is TRBJ1-2, with D hard to call. Germline-derived CDR1 and CDR2 are MDHEN and SYDVKM. V was trimmed by 7 bases and J by 3 bases, leaving 21 bases between them. This CDR3 is built from 16 residues. CDR3 coding DNA: TGTGCCAGCACCCTGGGCCGGACTAAAACCTACTATGGCTACACCTTC. Its translation is CASTLGRTKTYYGYTF.